A single sample is the source of the 16 T cell receptor beta chains below, sequenced in a study of blood T cell repertoires in COVID-19. Data came from immunoSEQ multiplex PCR; TCRdb stores just in-frame clones and leaves some out. The data show tens of thousands of clones, over 80% seen once. The sequenced sample consisted of peripheral blood. The receptors here all came from a woman of 80 years or more with acute or convalescent COVID-19.

The chain employs TRBV9 and TRBJ1-1; 7 nucleotides agree with TRBD1. The CDR3 has 13 residues. V lost 4 bases to trimming and J lost 7 bases; unmatched junction nucleotides: 7. Germline CDR1 is SGDLS and CDR2 is YYNGEE. CDR3 nucleotides: TGTGCCAGCAGCAGCCGACAGGGAGGTGAAGCTTTCTTT. Amino acid sequence: CASSSRQGGEAFF.

The V gene is TRBV19, the J gene TRBJ2-2; possible D gene TRBD1, 5 bases. Deletions cut 4 bases from V and 6 bases from J, with 15 bases between. The CDR3 contains 15 residues. Germline V gives CDR1 LNHDA, CDR2 SQIVND (reference sequence). CDR3 DNA: TGTGCCAGTAGTACAATTAAGACAGTTGCCGGGGAGCTGTTTTTT. Residues: CASSTIKTVAGELFF.

The chain combines TRBV28 with TRBJ2-5; no clear D. Germline loops: CDR1 MDHEN, CDR2 SYDVKM. The CDR3 totals 15 residues. V lost 4 bases to trimming and J lost 0 bases, with 12 bases between them. Here the CDR3 reads CASSSPGSYQETQYF. The CDR3 DNA reads TGTGCCAGCAGTTCCCCAGGCAGCTACCAAGAGACCCAGTACTTC.

Concerning this clone: In the same sample, other DNA sequences code for this CDR3. The chain employs TRBV2 and TRBJ1-2; 7 positions match TRBD1. Trimming at V came to 6 bases and at J to 4 bases, leaving 8 bases not matched to a gene. Per germline, CDR1 SNHLY and CDR2 FYNNEI. The CDR3 runs to 14 residues. DNA for the CDR3: TGTGCCAGCAGGGGTCAGGGGGGAGGCTATGGCTACACCTTC. As protein: CASRGQGGGYGYTF. The complete variable domain, with remaining parts taken from reference TRBV2 and TRBJ1-2, reads EPEVTQTPSHQVTQMGQEVILRCVPISNHLYFYWYRQILGQKVEFLVSFYNNEISEKSEIFDDQFSVERPDGSNFTLKIRSTKLEDSAMYFCASRGQGGGYGYTFGSGTRLTVV.

This chain connects TRBV5-8 to TRBJ1-5; 7 bases are shared with TRBD1. This CDR3 region has 17 residues. V dropped 2 bases and J dropped 0; count of bases not matched to a gene: 8. The germline gives CDR1 SGHTS, CDR2 YDEGEE. The CDR3 is CASSFEGAVFSNQPQHF. The CDR3 coding sequence is TGTGCCAGCAGCTTCGAGGGGGCGGTTTTTAGCAATCAGCCCCAGCATTTT. Full variable domain (outside the CDR3, taken from reference TRBV5-8 and TRBJ1-5): EAGVTQSPTHLIKTRGQQATLRCSPISGHTSVYWYQQALGLGLQFLLWYDEGEERNRGNFPPRFSGRQFPNYSSELNVNALELEDSALYLCASSFEGAVFSNQPQHFGDGTRLSIL.

The genes are TRBV6-6 and TRBJ2-5; D gene ambiguous. Germline V gene lookup returns CDR1 MNHNY and CDR2 SVGAGI (reference sequence). CDR3 length equals 11 residues. V was shortened by 4 bases and J by 4 bases, with 4 bases between the two germline ends. As DNA, the CDR3 is TGTGCCAGCAGTTTGCGAGAGACCCAGTACTTC. Translation gives CASSLRETQYF.

The genes are TRBV12-3 or TRBV12-4 and TRBJ1-1; TRBD1 aligns across 7 bases. The CDR3 consists of 13 residues. The V segment lost 7 bases and the J segment 10 bases; nucleotides outside the gene matches: 12. CDR3 nucleotide sequence: TGTGCCAGCACCATAGCCCCGAACAGGGGAGCTTTCTTT. Protein product: CASTIAPNRGAFF.

The J gene is TRBJ1-4, the V gene TRBV11-2, with D uncertain. V was trimmed by 3 bases and J by 5 bases, leaving 7 bases between them. The germline gives CDR1 SGHAT, CDR2 FQNNGV. This CDR3 spans 13 amino acids. The CDR3 DNA follows: TGTGCCAGCAGCTTCACGGAGAATGAAAAACTGTTTTTT. The encoded protein is CASSFTENEKLFF.

This clone was picked up one time. The chain couples TRBV7-3 to TRBJ2-3; TRBD1 matches at 10 bases. CDR1 is SGHTA and CDR2 is FQGTGA in the germline V gene. The J segment lost 5 bases and the V segment lost 5 bases, leaving 4 bases of the junction unmatched. The CDR3 length is 14 residues. Written as DNA, the CDR3 is TGTGCCAGCAGCCTGACAGGGGGCGTAGATACGCAGTATTTT. Translation: CASSLTGGVDTQYF.

This chain links TRBV30 with TRBJ2-7, with D perhaps matching TRBD2 (6 bases). Looked up from germline, CDR1 is GTSNPN and CDR2 is SVGIG (reference sequence). Trimming left V 2 bases short and J 4 bases short, with 18 bases between. The CDR3 is 15 amino acids. The CDR3: CAWSPTQAGRYEQYF. CDR3 nucleotides: TGTGCCTGGAGTCCCACCCAGGCAGGGAGGTACGAGCAGTACTTC.

The genes are TRBV30 and TRBJ2-2; no clear D. The CDR3 extends over 12 amino acids. CDR1 and CDR2 (germline): GTSNPN, SVGIG (reference sequence). Between the trimmed V and J ends, which lost 2 bases and 3 bases, there was a span of 4 bases. The CDR3 protein is CAWSRDTGELFF. CDR3 bases: TGTGCCTGGAGTCGGGACACCGGGGAGCTGTTTTTT. Full variable domain (outside the CDR3, taken from reference TRBV30 and TRBJ2-2): SQTIHQWPATLVQPVGSPLSLECTVEGTSNPNLYWYRQAAGRGLQLLFYSVGIGQISSEVPQNLSASRPQDRQFILSSKKLLLSDSGFYLCAWSRDTGELFFGEGSRLTVL.

This chain uses TRBV6-1 with TRBJ2-5; a weak D match, TRBD1 (6 bases). The CDR3 extends over 15 amino acids. Germline CDR1 is MNHNS and CDR2 is SASEGT. Trimming took off 0 bases at V and 1 base at J, with 9 bases between the two ends. This CDR3 reads CASSEALDSQETQYF. The CDR3, as DNA: TGTGCCAGCAGTGAAGCGCTGGACAGCCAAGAGACCCAGTACTTC.

The chain combines TRBV2 with TRBJ1-2; D remains unclear. V was pared by 7 bases and J by 2 bases, with 14 bases between. This CDR3 spans 14 amino acids. Germline V gene sequence: CDR1 SNHLY, CDR2 FYNNEI. The CDR3 region has the DNA TGTGCCAGCAAATCGGGGAGGTCGAACTATGGCTACACCTTC. Its protein is CASKSGRSNYGYTF.

The CDR3 nucleotides read TGTGCCAGCAGTTACTCGGTTGGACAGGGGCCTGTGAACACTGAAGCTTTCTTT. Protein: CASSYSVGQGPVNTEAFF. The genes are TRBV6-2 or TRBV6-3 and TRBJ1-1; 9 nucleotides agree with TRBD1. The CDR3 spans 18 residues. V shed 0 bases and J 0 bases; nucleotides not matched to a gene: 8. In germline, CDR1 is MNHEY, CDR2 SVGEGT.

The chain joins TRBV15 to TRBJ2-2; tentative D call: TRBD1 (5 bases). CDR1 is LNHNV and CDR2 is YYDKDF in the germline V gene (reference sequence). V lost 1 base and J lost 1, with 10 bases in between. The CDR3 covers 16 residues. This chain's CDR3 is CATSRVWGRNTGELFF. DNA for the CDR3: TGTGCCACCAGCAGAGTATGGGGCCGGAACACCGGGGAGCTGTTTTTT.

This chain joins TRBV28 and TRBJ2-7, with TRBD1 as a possible D gene (7 bases). V was shortened by 6 bases and J by 1 base, with 13 bases between the two germline ends. This CDR3 is built from 14 residues. The V gene's germline CDR1 is MDHEN and CDR2 SYDVKM. Here the CDR3 DNA reads TGTGCCAGCAGGGGAGGACAGGCTTCCTACGAGCAGTACTTC. Translation: CASRGGQASYEQYF.